The sequence of this T cell receptor beta chain was determined in a study of T cells after yellow fever vaccination. General observations from the study: Once the booster was given, most primary-vaccination clones reappeared, at about 95% for CD4 and roughly 86% for CD8.

This clonotype has ten or more counts. For TCR, cDNA came from 5'RACE template switching, which added a universal primer site and UMIs. In TCRdb, the 5' RACE reads were re-called with MiXCR into one record per CDR3 protein. Of some 100,000 distinct CDR3 sequences in the sample, around 9.8% were seen once. V was clipped by 4 bases and J by 3 bases; unmatched bases: 5. The CDR3 totals 15 residues. Germline V gene lookup returns CDR1 SGHRS and CDR2 YFSETQ. The gene calls are TRBV5-1 and TRBJ2-2; 8 bases line up with TRBD1. This receptor was identified in a young man who received the YFV17D yellow fever vaccine. The source material was CD8+ T cells not binding an NS4B(214-222) dextramer, sorted from PBMCs, sampled more than 13 days after the first yellow fever vaccination. Here the CDR3 DNA reads TGCGCCAGCAGCACAGGACAGGGTTACACCGGGGAGCTGTTTTTT. The encoded protein is CASSTGQGYTGELFF.